Presented here are 14 T cell receptor beta chains from one specimen sequenced in a study of cytomegalovirus exposure and HLA in healthy donors. 60 Vbeta and 13 Jbeta primers were used in PCR. Only in-frame clones appear in the TCRdb table, and some are missing; sequencing was by immunoSEQ multiplex PCR. The table includes under 200,000 clones, around 68% detected once. The specimen was PBMCs. Receptors were obtained from a man aged 50 or older in good health and CMV-seronegative.

This sequence joins TRBV18 and TRBJ2-5; D ambiguous. V lost 2 bases and J 0 bases, leaving 4 bases between the germline ends. Germline CDR1 KGHSH, CDR2 LQKENI. CDR3 length equals 13 residues. The CDR3 DNA reads TGTGCCAGCTCACCATCGTACCAAGAGACCCAGTACTTC. This translates into CASSPSYQETQYF.

The chain is built from TRBV28 and TRBJ1-2; D unresolved. The germline CDR1 and CDR2 sequences are MDHEN and SYDVKM. Deletions cut 2 bases from V and 2 bases from J, with 6 bases between. The CDR3 length is 13 residues. The CDR3 DNA reads as TGTGCCAGCAGTTTAGTACAGAACTATGGCTACACCTTC. It codes for CASSLVQNYGYTF.

This chain uses TRBV2 with TRBJ2-5, with D perhaps TRBD2 (6 bases). V lost 7 bases to trimming and J lost 5 bases, with 17 bases between them. Germline CDR1 and CDR2: SNHLY and FYNNEI. This CDR3 has 14 amino acids. The CDR3 region is CASTLAGLRETQYF. CDR3 nucleotides: TGTGCCAGCACCCTGGCGGGGCTGCGGGAGACCCAGTACTTC.

The CDR3 sequence: CASSSARDRGDIQYF. Here the CDR3 DNA reads TGTGCCAGCAGCTCCGCTAGGGACAGGGGTGACATTCAGTACTTC. This chain links TRBV7-9 with TRBJ2-4, with 10 bases matching TRBD1. Germline V CDR1 and CDR2: SEHNR, FQNEAQ (reference sequence). The trim removed 4 bases at V and 8 bases at J, leaving 8 bases unmatched. The CDR3 has 15 amino acids.

The chain employs TRBV4-3 and TRBJ1-1, with D maybe TRBD1 (6 bases). The V and J ends lost 4 bases and 5 bases respectively, with 11 bases between them. The CDR3 spans 13 residues. CDR1 is LGHNA and CDR2 is YSLEER in the germline V gene. Here the CDR3 DNA reads TGCGCCAGCAGCCCGCAGGGGAGAACTGAAGCTTTCTTT. It translates to CASSPQGRTEAFF.

The sample holds a few counts of this clone. The V gene is TRBV10-3, the J gene TRBJ2-3; 7 positions match TRBD1. The CDR3 has 15 amino acids. From germline, CDR1 is ENHRY and CDR2 SYGVKD. Trimming cost V 2 bases and J 3 bases; bases outside gene matches: 5. CDR3: CAISERQGETDTQYF. CDR3 nucleotides: TGTGCCATCAGTGAGAGGCAGGGGGAAACAGATACGCAGTATTTT.

The CDR3 DNA follows: TGCGCCAGCAGCCTCGAAGGGGTAGGGGACACCGGGGAGCTGTTTTTT. Protein product: CASSLEGVGDTGELFF. This rearrangement joins TRBV5-1 to TRBJ2-2, with D perhaps TRBD1 (5 bases). The CDR3 is made up of 16 amino acids. In germline, CDR1 is SGHRS, CDR2 YFSETQ. The ends were cut back, 4 bases at V and 3 bases at J, with 16 bases in the middle.

The chain carries TRBV7-9 and TRBJ1-3; D gene ambiguous. CDR1 and CDR2 from the germline V gene are SEHNR and FQNEAQ (reference sequence). The V end lost 4 bases, the J end lost 8 bases, and 9 bases lay between the germline ends. The CDR3 length is 12 residues. The CDR3 sequence is CASSSIQYTIYF. The CDR3 bases are TGTGCCAGCAGCTCCATACAATACACCATATATTTT.

This rearrangement joins TRBV5-1 to TRBJ2-5; 9 bases align to TRBD2. The CDR3 has 16 residues. Germline assignment: CDR1 SGHRS and CDR2 YFSETQ. V trimming: 4 bases; J trimming: 0 bases; junction bases outside the gene matches: 7. Written as DNA, the CDR3 is TGCGCCAGCAGCGGTAGCGGGGGATCCTACCAAGAGACCCAGTACTTC. The encoded protein is CASSGSGGSYQETQYF.

The chain links TRBV14 to TRBJ2-1; D not certain. The germline gives CDR1 SGHDN, CDR2 FVKESK. V lost 1 base and J 6 bases, leaving 13 bases between the germline ends. The CDR3 covers 15 residues. CDR3 DNA sequence: TGTGCCAGCAGCCAAGTTTCCCTAACGGGCAATGAGCAGTTCTTC. Residues: CASSQVSLTGNEQFF.

V usage is TRBV5-1 and J usage is TRBJ2-1, with TRBD2 matching over 8 bases. The CDR3 sequence is 15 residues long. Germline-derived CDR1 and CDR2 are SGHRS and YFSETQ. V shed 0 bases, J shed 10 bases, and the junction held 9 bases outside the gene matches. The CDR3 protein is CASSLGSGGRREQFF. Here the CDR3 DNA reads TGCGCCAGCAGCTTGGGGAGCGGGGGAAGACGAGAGCAGTTCTTC.

This clone has a handful of counts. The CDR3 region is CASRPPGQANTGELFF. In nucleotides, the CDR3 is TGTGCCAGCAGACCTCCGGGACAGGCGAACACCGGGGAGCTGTTTTTT. J is TRBJ2-2 and V is TRBV5-4, with TRBD1 identical over 8 bases. V lost 5 bases, J lost 0 bases, and 6 bases stayed unmatched. CDR1 is SGHNT and CDR2 is YYREEE in the germline V gene (reference sequence). CDR3 length equals 16 residues.

There are a few counts of this clone. The chain carries TRBV28 and TRBJ1-4; no definite D call. The germline V gene encodes CDR1 MDHEN and CDR2 SYDVKM. The CDR3 is 15 amino acids. Trimming stripped 1 base from V and 5 bases from J, with 11 bases between. CDR3 in amino acids: CASSLSAGGNEKLFF. CDR3 nucleotides: TGTGCCAGCAGTTTATCGGCAGGAGGAAATGAAAAACTGTTTTTT.

The rearrangement links TRBV5-6 to TRBJ2-7; TRBD2 might be the D (6 bases). The CDR3 runs 14 residues. CDR1 is SGHDT and CDR2 is YYEEEE in the germline V gene. V was trimmed by 0 bases and J by 2 bases, leaving 9 bases between them. CDR3 nucleotide sequence: TGTGCCAGCAGCTTGGGGGGGGTGACCTACGAGCAGTACTTC. The encoded protein is CASSLGGVTYEQYF.